A selection of T cell receptor beta chains follows, all from one sample in a study of OX40 agonist ivuxolimab in advanced cancers. The repertoire was sequenced with immunoSEQ multiplex PCR; TCRdb's copy has only in-frame clones and lacks some. The sample has roughly 67,000 clones; over 75% are singletons. The material was CD4+ or CD8+ T cells sorted from blood, obtained in a trial of the OX40 agonist ivuxolimab. The receptors come from an adult with an advanced solid tumor such as melanoma, head and neck, liver or kidney cancer. The CDR3 runs from the conserved cysteine through the conserved F or W.

TRBJ1-3 | TRBV19 | CASSTLTGTGNTIYF
TRBJ1-2 | TRBV30 | CAWVDRGGYTF
TRBJ1-3 | TRBV27 | CASSSLGQGRNTIYF
TRBJ2-1 | TRBV11-2 | CASSLVGLTCNEQFF
TRBJ1-5 | TRBV19 | CASSIVGQGNPSNQPQHF
TRBJ2-1 | TRBV7-3 | CASSPTSEYPEQFF
TRBJ2-3 | TRBV10-3 | CAISPGDTQYF
TRBJ1-2 | TRBV4-1 | CASSQDPGDYGYTF
TRBJ2-7 | TRBV20-1 | CSARRSYEQYF
TRBJ2-2 | TRBV6-5 | CASSYDSITGELFF
TRBJ2-7 | TRBV7-2 | CASSLEIARERERYEQYF
TRBJ2-2 | TRBV6-1 | CASSLWPGELFF
TRBJ1-2 | TRBV27 | CASSLSGHVYGYTF
TRBJ2-1 | TRBV5-4 | CASSQRWLAENEQFF
TRBJ2-1 | TRBV28 | CASIPPLGSYNEQFF
TRBJ1-4 | TRBV10-3 | CAIRQQGTTNEKLFF
TRBJ1-2 | TRBV30 | CAWFRDRAANYGYTF
TRBJ1-1 | TRBV9 | CASSSHIRGTEAFF
TRBJ1-1 | TRBV6-5 | CASSPGGLNTEAFF
TRBJ2-3 | TRBV6-6 | CASTLDRFDTDTQYF
TRBJ1-1 | TRBV6-6 | CASSYTTGGTEAFF
TRBJ2-4 | TRBV28 | CASSLSSTGPTYLLAKNIQYF
TRBJ2-5 | TRBV18 | CASSPPSGSQETQYF
TRBJ2-5 | TRBV7-2 | CASGTAQETQYF
TRBJ1-2 | TRBV6-1 | CASSEALRGRGYGYTF
TRBJ2-7 | TRBV5-1 | CASSLGGTQGVEQYF
TRBJ1-2 | TRBV7-2 | CASSLATGTGGGYTF
TRBJ2-3 | TRBV5-1 | CASSPTSTDTQYF
TRBJ2-5 | TRBV5-1 | CASSLGVRSQETQYF
TRBJ2-7 | TRBV30 | CAWTSGSYEQYF
TRBJ2-4 | TRBV6-6 | CASSYLSIQYF
TRBJ2-6 | TRBV19 | CASTGGTGASGANVLTF
TRBJ2-1 | TRBV7-9 | CASSLARQGVAYNEQFF
TRBJ1-5 | TRBV6-1 | CASTEGVPRNQPQHF
TRBJ1-1 | TRBV6-5 | CASSYSQGSEAFF
TRBJ2-2 | TRBV13 | CASSLEPGGIGELFF
TRBJ1-5 | TRBV28 | CASLGGTVMGTNQPQHF
TRBJ1-5 | TRBV6-6 | CASSLDSDSNQPQHF
TRBJ2-5 | TRBV5-6 | CASSLPGLAGTQYF
TRBJ2-2 | TRBV7-9 | CASSLQFNTGELFF
TRBJ2-7 | TRBV11-1 | CASSRTDGTPQSPYEQYF
TRBJ1-3 | TRBV27 | CASSLSAPSRGNTIYF
TRBJ1-1 | TRBV25-1 | CASSESGRTTEAFF
TRBJ1-2 | TRBV28 | CASGGNQGAGGYTF
TRBJ1-1 | TRBV7-2 | CASSYLRSTEAFF
TRBJ1-5 | TRBV4-3 | CASSQDLEGLGPQHF
TRBJ2-3 | TRBV7-8 | CASSQRGQDFTDTQYF
TRBJ1-3 | TRBV30 | CAWSRQGARGRDTIYF
TRBJ2-4 | TRBV7-6 | CASSPGISKNIQYF
TRBJ1-5 | TRBV4-2 | CASSEEQGNQPQHF
TRBJ2-7 | TRBV10-1 | CASSDAPPRGGNYEQYF
TRBJ1-1 | TRBV6-5 | CASSYTHATGAFF
TRBJ1-2 | TRBV19 | CASSSGQSYGYTF
TRBJ1-6 | TRBV14 | CASSQADRINSPLHF
TRBJ1-4 | TRBV6-1 | CASSGGDRGREKLFF
TRBJ2-1 | TRBV6-5 | CASSYTSGVYNEQFF
TRBJ2-3 | TRBV5-1 | CASSQTAGVADTQYF
TRBJ1-2 | TRBV28 | CASRDSVYGYTF